This T cell receptor (beta chain) appears in the sequencing data of a study of beta chain features in type 1 diabetes. Notes on the study in general: The similarity of naive, central memory and Treg TCRB repertoires appeared greater among patients than among healthy donors.

The entirety of the isolated RNA underwent reverse transcription, so expressed TCRB transcripts were sequenced. Some clones are missing from TCRdb's copy, which holds only in-frame ones; the method was immunoSEQ multiplex PCR. The repertoire includes 810,000 or so clones, 15% to 20% of them detected once, and 0.02% to 0.025% sits in the top ten. This clone was seen a handful of times. The antigen remains undetermined. CDR3 size: 15 residues. Trimming cost V 1 base and J 0 bases, with 10 bases left between them. From germline, CDR1 is LGHNA and CDR2 YSLEER. This sequence originates from a woman in her late teens or twenties in good health. The chain couples TRBV4-3 to TRBJ2-7; D remains unclear. Sequencing was performed on naive CD4+ T cells from blood. CDR3: CASSQVIVFSYEQYF. DNA of the CDR3: TGCGCCAGCAGCCAAGTTATAGTTTTCTCCTACGAGCAGTACTTC.